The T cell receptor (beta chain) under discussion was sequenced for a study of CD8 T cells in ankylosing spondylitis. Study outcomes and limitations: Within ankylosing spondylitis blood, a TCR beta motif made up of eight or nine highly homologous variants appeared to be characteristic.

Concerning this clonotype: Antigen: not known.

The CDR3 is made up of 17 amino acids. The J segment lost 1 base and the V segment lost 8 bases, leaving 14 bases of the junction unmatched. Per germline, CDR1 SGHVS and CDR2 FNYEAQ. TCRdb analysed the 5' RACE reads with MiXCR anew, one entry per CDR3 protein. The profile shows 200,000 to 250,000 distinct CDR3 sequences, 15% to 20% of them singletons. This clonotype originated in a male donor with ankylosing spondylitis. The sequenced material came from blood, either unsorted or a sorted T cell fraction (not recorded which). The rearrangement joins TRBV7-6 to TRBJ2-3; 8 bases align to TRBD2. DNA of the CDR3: TGTGCCAGCGCAATACTGGTAGCGGGATCAGGCACAGATACGCAGTATTTT. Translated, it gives CASAILVAGSGTDTQYF. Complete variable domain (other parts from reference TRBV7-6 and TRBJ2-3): GAGVSQSPRYKVTKRGQDVALRCDPISGHVSLYWYRQALGQGPEFLTYFNYEAQQDKSGLPNDRFSAERPEGSISTLTIQRTEQRDSAMYRCASAILVAGSGTDTQYFGPGTRLTVL.